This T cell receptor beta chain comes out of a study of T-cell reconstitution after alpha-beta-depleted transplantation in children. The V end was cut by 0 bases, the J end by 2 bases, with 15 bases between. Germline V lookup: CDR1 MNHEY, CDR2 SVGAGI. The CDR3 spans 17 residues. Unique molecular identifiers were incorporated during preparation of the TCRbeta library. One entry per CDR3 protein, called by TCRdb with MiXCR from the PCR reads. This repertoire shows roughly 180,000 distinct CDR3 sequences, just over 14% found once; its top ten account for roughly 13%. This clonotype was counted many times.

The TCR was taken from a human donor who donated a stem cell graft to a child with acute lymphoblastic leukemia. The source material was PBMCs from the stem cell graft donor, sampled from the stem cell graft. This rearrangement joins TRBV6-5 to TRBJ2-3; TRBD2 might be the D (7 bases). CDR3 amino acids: CASSYSYERDTTDTQYF. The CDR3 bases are TGTGCCAGCAGTTACTCGTATGAGCGGGACACCACAGATACGCAGTATTTT.